This TCR beta chain emerged from a study of response to subunit inactivated influenza vaccine (dated by TCRdb to between 2018 and 2020). Background on the whole study: The study used deep quantitative T cell receptor repertoire profiling to track responses to a trivalent subunit inactivated influenza vaccine. Results the study describes overall, beyond this receptor: The authors suggested that each seasonal influenza vaccination may recruit only a limited number of new T cells.

As regards this clonotype: It has no known antigen specificity. Base qualities are missing; no much larger clone stands one base away.

Library method: RT-PCR. TCRdb shows the sequencer as Illumina HiSeq 2500. Clones were called with MiXCR by TCRdb after fastp trimmed the public reads at Q25, and only in-frame beta chains were retained. Each record represents a unique CDR3 protein, reported with the most common genes and DNA among its rows. Within this sample are around 710,000 distinct CDR3 sequences, with about 15% of them counted one time only. The leading ten clones occupy approximately 7% of the sample. This sample comprised PBMCs from blood, obtained around two weeks before vaccination. This TCR was recovered from a man in his forties or fifties who received an inactivated influenza vaccine. Donor details come from another sample of the same person, matched by shared clones.

CDR3 sequence: CASSLAPEIYGYTF. The nucleotide sequence is TGTGCCAGCAGTTTAGCCCCGGAGATCTATGGCTACACCTTC. This receptor chain uses TRBV12-3 or TRBV12-4 and TRBJ1-2; there is no confident call for the D gene. Counted from cysteine to phenylalanine, this CDR3 has 14 amino acids. Just the 42-base CDR3 DNA is kept, in frame starting at base 1. The junction carries 9 bases between V and J, which are trimmed by 0 bases and 4 bases respectively.